Described below is a single TCR beta chain sequence and its context. This sample is drawn from a study of T cell responses to AZD1222 COVID-19 vaccine. The assay was immunoSEQ multiplex PCR, and TCRdb's table has in-frame clones only and misses some. There are about 100,000 clones in the sample; more than 70% occur only once, and roughly 10% lies in the top ten. Unmatched junction bases numbered 5, after V lost 5 bases and J lost 8 bases. Germline lookup yields CDR1 SEHNR and CDR2 FQNEAQ (reference sequence). The CDR3 totals 13 residues. The chain carries TRBV7-9 and TRBJ1-2; 10 bases fit TRBD1. The sequencing used peripheral blood, collected 28 days after the second AZD1222 dose. The TCR was taken from an adult who received the AZD1222 COVID-19 vaccine. CDR3 in amino acids: CASSGTGVMGYTF. Written as DNA, the CDR3 is TGTGCCAGCAGCGGGACAGGGGTTATGGGCTACACCTTC.